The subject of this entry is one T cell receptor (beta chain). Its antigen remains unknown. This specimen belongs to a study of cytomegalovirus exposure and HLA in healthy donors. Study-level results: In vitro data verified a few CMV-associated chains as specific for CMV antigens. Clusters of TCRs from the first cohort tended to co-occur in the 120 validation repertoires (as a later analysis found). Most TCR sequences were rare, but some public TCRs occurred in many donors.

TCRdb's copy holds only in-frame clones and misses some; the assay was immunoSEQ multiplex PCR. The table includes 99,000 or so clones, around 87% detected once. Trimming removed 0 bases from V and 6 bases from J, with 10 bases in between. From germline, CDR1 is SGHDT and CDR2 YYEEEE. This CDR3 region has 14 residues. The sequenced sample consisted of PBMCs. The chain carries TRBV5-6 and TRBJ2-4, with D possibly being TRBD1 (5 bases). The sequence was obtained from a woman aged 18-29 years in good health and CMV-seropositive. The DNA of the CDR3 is TGTGCCAGCAGCTTGGGATCTCAGGGAAACATTCAGTACTTC. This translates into CASSLGSQGNIQYF.